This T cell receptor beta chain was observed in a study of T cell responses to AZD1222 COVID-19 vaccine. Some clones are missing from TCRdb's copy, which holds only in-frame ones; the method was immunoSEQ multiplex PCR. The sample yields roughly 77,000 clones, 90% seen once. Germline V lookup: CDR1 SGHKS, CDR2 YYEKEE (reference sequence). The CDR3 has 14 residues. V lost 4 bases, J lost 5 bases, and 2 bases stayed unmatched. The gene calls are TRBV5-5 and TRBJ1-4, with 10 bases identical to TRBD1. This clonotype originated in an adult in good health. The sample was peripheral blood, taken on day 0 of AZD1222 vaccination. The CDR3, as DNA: TGTGCCAGCAGCGGGGACAGGGGCAATGAAAAACTGTTTTTT. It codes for CASSGDRGNEKLFF.